The TCR beta chain under discussion was sequenced for a study of blood T cells in healthy people across ages. Study-wide results and caveats: In older individuals, TCR beta diversity per million T cells was lower, falling roughly linearly with age. Naive CD4+ cells and diversity were both higher in long-lived donors than in aged donors.

Together with a sample-barcoded 5' primer, a J-beta primer mix was included in a second PCR lasting roughly 6 to 12 cycles. Unique molecular identifiers of 12 random nucleotides labeled each cDNA. CDR3-containing paired-end reads numbered at least 2.5 million in each sample. MiXCR was run by TCRdb on the 5' RACE reads, yielding one entry per CDR3 protein. The sample gives under 2 million distinct CDR3 sequences, about 31% of which show up once; around 11% is in the top ten. This clonotype was observed a few times. Its antigen remains unidentified. The sample consisted of blood. This receptor was identified in a young woman in good health.

The CDR3 nucleotides read TGCGCCAGCAGCCAAGAGGCAGGGTTGCGTCCACCCCTCCACTTT. Translating it yields CASSQEAGLRPPLHF. This rearrangement joins TRBV4-1 to TRBJ1-6, with D perhaps TRBD1 (5 bases). The V end was cut by 0 bases, the J end by 11 bases, with 14 bases between. The CDR3 covers 15 residues. The germline V gene has CDR1 MGHRA and CDR2 YSYEKL.